This T cell receptor (beta chain) comes out of a study of cytomegalovirus exposure and HLA in healthy donors. About the study: Unique TCRs numbering approximately 80 million, obtained from HLA-typed donors, made up an early data release.

Study-wide results and caveats: TCR beta V segments were, for the most part, productive about 90% or about 30% of the time in an earlier analysis. A missense variant in DCLRE1C was later tied to TCR beta V- and J-gene trimming. In a later analysis, HLA-associated TCR beta chains were more clonally expanded than equally common others.

Notes on this clone: No antigen is known for it.

Amplification used 60 Vbeta primers and 13 Jbeta primers. Using immunoSEQ multiplex PCR, the repertoire was profiled, and TCRdb retains in-frame clones only, with some absent. This repertoire shows about 210,000 clones, about 83% found once; its top ten account for 1.5% to 2%. The specimen was PBMCs. The source of this sequence is a man aged 35-49 years in good health and CMV-seropositive.

The CDR3 DNA sequence: TGTGCCAGCAGCTTAGATCTCAGGGGGGATAGCAATCAGCCCCAGCATTTT. It codes for CASSLDLRGDSNQPQHF. This rearrangement joins TRBV7-9 to TRBJ1-5; 7 nucleotides line up with TRBD1. The V and J ends lost 1 base and 0 bases, in that order; junction bases with no gene match: 6. Germline V gene lookup returns CDR1 SEHNR and CDR2 FQNEAQ (reference sequence). This CDR3 has 17 amino acids.